This T cell receptor (beta chain) was found in a study of control samples from healthy donors and cancer patients (dated by TCRdb to 2020 to 2022). About this clone itself: It lacks a known antigen. Base qualities are missing; no much larger clone stands one base away.

The library was made by the immunoSEQ multiplex PCR assay. TCRdb carries this immuneACCESS record with in-frame sequences only. Its versions omit some clonotypes, under half of them owing to an unresolved V gene in the studies checked, with the rest unexplained. The sample records around 130,000 clones, about 86% of which are singletons. The leading ten clones occupy roughly an eighth of the sample. Deletion took 4 bases off V and 1 base off J, with a span of 5 bases between the germline ends. The germline V gene (reference sequence) provides CDR1 MNHEY and CDR2 SMNVEV. The CDR3 holds 14 amino acids from the cysteine to the phenylalanine. Kept here is only the CDR3 DNA, which spans 42 bases and is read in frame from base 1.

This TCR came from a man aged 25 to 40 in good health. Sequences were obtained from blood. The chain is encoded by TRBV27 joined to TRBJ1-6; there is no confident call for the D gene. The sequenced DNA is TGTGCCAGCAGTTGGGAGTCCTATAATTCACCCCTCCACTTT. Translated, it reads CASSWESYNSPLHF.